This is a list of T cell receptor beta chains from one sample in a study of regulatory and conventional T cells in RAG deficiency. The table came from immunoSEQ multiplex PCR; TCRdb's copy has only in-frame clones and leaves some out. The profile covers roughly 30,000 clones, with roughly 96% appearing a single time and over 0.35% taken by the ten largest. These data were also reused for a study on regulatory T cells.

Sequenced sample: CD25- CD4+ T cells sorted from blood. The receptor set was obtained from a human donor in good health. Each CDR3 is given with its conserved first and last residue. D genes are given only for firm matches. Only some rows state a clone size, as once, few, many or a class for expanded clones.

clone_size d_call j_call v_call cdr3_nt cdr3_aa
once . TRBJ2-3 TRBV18 TGTGCCAGCTCACCAACACAGGGTGGTTCAGATACGCAGTATTTT CASSPTQGGSDTQYF
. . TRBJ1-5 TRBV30 TGTGCCTGTCAACAGGGAAGCAATCAGCCCCAGCATTTT CACQQGSNQPQHF
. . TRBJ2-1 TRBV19 TGTGCCAGTAGTATAGGGACTATATCTTACGGGAATGAGCAGTTCTTC CASSIGTISYGNEQFF
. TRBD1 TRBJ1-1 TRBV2 TGTGCCAGCGTTTTAGGGGGCAACACTGAAGCTTTCTTT CASVLGGNTEAFF
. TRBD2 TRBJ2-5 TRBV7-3 TGTGCCAGCAGTCAAGGAAGACCGGGACTAGAAGAGACCCAGTACTTC CASSQGRPGLEETQYF
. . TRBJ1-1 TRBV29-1 TGCAGCGTTGAAGGGGTTGTAGGGGGAAGGAACACTGAAGCTTTCTTT CSVEGVVGGRNTEAFF
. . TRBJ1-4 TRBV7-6 TGTGCCAGCAGCTCCACAGGGCCCCCCGGCGAAAAACTGTTTTTT CASSSTGPPGEKLFF
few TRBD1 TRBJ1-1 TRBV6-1 TGTGCCAGCAGGAAGACAGGGGCTGAAGCTTTCTTT CASRKTGAEAFF
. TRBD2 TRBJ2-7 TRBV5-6 TGTGCCAGCAGCAAGGGACTAGCGGGCACCTACGAGCAGTACTTC CASSKGLAGTYEQYF
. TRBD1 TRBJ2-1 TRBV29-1 TGCAGCGCCGACAGGGCGGATGAGCAGTTCTTC CSADRADEQFF
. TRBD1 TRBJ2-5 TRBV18 TGTGCCAGCTCACCTACTACAGGGGGAGAGACCCAGTACTTC CASSPTTGGETQYF